The 5 T cell receptor beta chains in this list originate from one sample, sequenced in a study of response to subunit inactivated influenza vaccine. Each CDR3 protein is one row after TCRdb ran MiXCR on the RT-PCR reads. Here the sample spans 500,000 to 600,000 distinct CDR3 sequences, roughly 10% being singletons. These same records also appear under a second study, on T cells expressing NK-cell markers. That paper adds: A 5'RACE template switching approach incorporating UMIs was used to make TCR beta cDNA.

The source was PBMCs from blood, collected on the day of vaccination. All receptors derive from a man aged 45 to 65 who received an inactivated influenza vaccine.

There are a few counts of this clonotype. V is TRBV11-2 and J is TRBJ2-1; D tentatively fits TRBD1 or TRBD2 (6 bases each). Germline CDR1 reads SGHAT; CDR2 reads FQNNGV. V was clipped by 1 base and J by 3 bases, with 13 bases between them. This CDR3 spans 16 amino acids. CDR3 residues: CASSLVWGAHYNEQFF. In nucleotides, the CDR3 is TGTGCCAGCAGCTTAGTATGGGGGGCCCACTACAATGAGCAGTTCTTC.

The J gene is TRBJ1-1, the V gene TRBV4-3; no firm D call. Trimming shortened V by 1 base and J by 1 base, and 7 bases separated the two germline ends. The CDR3 covers 14 residues. In germline, CDR1 is LGHNA, CDR2 YSLEER. The CDR3 here is CASSQVLRNTEAFF. In DNA, the CDR3 is TGCGCCAGCAGCCAAGTACTGAGGAACACTGAAGCTTTCTTT.

The table lists this clonotype with many counts. V usage is TRBV20-1 and J usage is TRBJ1-5; 7 nucleotides match TRBD1. From germline, CDR1 is DFQATT and CDR2 SNEGSKA (reference sequence). V dropped 4 bases and J dropped 3; count of bases not matched to a gene: 6. This CDR3 is built from 14 residues. In nucleotides, the CDR3 is TGCAGTGCTAAATTCGGGACAGCCAATCAGCCCCAGCATTTT. Amino acid sequence: CSAKFGTANQPQHF.

The chain employs TRBV7-2 and TRBJ2-3; the D is unclear. This CDR3 is built from 14 residues. Germline V gene lookup returns CDR1 SGHTA and CDR2 FQGNSA. Trimming stripped 3 bases from V and 2 bases from J, with 9 bases between. The CDR3 is CASSLRKFTDTQYF. In DNA, the CDR3 is TGTGCCAGCAGCTTGAGAAAGTTCACAGATACGCAGTATTTT.

This clonotype was observed a few times. The V and J genes are TRBV7-8 and TRBJ1-1, with a weak D call TRBD1 (6 bases). V was shortened by 1 base and J by 7 bases, with 19 bases between the two germline ends. Looked up from germline, CDR1 is SGHVS and CDR2 is FQNEAQ. The CDR3 runs to 16 residues. The CDR3 DNA follows: TGTGCCAGCAGCTTAGGGCCCAGGGGATTTGGGTATGAAGCTTTCTTT. Amino acid sequence: CASSLGPRGFGYEAFF.